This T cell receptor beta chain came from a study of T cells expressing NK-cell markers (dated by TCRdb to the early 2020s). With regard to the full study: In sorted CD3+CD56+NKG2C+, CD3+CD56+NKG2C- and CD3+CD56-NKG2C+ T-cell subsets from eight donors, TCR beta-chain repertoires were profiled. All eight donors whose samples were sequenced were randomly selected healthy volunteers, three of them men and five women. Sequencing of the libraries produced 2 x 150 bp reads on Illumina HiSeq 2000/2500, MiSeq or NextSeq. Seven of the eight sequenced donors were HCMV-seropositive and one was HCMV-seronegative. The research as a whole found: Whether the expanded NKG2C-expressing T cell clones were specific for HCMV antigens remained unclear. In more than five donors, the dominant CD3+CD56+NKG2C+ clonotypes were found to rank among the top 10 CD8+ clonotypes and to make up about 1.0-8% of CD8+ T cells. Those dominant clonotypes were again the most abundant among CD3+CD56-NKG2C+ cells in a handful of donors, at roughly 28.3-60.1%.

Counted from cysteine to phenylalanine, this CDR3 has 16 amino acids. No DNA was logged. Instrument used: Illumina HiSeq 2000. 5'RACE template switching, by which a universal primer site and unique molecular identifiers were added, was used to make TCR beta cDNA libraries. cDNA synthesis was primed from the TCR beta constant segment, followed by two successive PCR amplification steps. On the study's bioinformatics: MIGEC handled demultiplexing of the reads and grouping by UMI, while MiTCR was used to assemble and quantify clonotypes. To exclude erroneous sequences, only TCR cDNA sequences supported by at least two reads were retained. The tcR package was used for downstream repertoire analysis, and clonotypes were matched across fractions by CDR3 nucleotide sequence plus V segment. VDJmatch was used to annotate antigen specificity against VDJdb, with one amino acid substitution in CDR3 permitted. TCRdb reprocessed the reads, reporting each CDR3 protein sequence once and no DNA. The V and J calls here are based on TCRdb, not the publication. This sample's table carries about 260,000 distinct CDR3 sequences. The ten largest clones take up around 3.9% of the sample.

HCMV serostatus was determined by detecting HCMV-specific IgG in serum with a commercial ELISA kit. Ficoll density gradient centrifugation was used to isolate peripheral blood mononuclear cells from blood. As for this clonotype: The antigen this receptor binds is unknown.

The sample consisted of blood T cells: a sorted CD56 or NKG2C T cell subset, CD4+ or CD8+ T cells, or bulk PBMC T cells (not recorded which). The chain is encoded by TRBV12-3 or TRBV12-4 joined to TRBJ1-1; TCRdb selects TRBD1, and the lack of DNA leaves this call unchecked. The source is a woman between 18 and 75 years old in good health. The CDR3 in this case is CASREIPGQGYTEAFF.